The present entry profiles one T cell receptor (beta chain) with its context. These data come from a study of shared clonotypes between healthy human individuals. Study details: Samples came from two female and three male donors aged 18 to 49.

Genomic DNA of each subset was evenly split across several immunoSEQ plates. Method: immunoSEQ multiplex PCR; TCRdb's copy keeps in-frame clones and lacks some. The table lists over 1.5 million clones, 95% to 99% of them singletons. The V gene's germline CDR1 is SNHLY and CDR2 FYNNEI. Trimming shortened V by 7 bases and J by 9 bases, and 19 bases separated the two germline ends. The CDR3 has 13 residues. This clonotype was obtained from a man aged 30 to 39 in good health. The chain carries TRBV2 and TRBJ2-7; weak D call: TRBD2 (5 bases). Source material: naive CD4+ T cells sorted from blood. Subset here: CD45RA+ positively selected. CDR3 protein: CASNTLRGAGQYF. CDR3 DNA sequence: TGTGCCAGCAATACACTACGAGGTGCGGGGCAGTACTTC.